This TCR beta chain emerged from a study of T cells expressing NK-cell markers. Reanalyzing the 5' RACE reads, TCRdb keeps one entry per CDR3 protein, without DNA. This sample contains some 450,000 distinct CDR3 sequences. The V gene's germline CDR1 is SGHVS and CDR2 FNYEAQ. This CDR3 region has 15 residues. The sequenced sample consisted of blood T cells: a sorted CD56 or NKG2C T cell subset, CD4+ or CD8+ T cells, or bulk PBMC T cells (not recorded which). The chain links TRBV7-6 to TRBJ2-1; the TCRdb D gene call, TRBD1, has no DNA to confirm it. The clonotype originates from a woman aged 18-70 years in good health. The CDR3: CASSSQAASYNEQFF.